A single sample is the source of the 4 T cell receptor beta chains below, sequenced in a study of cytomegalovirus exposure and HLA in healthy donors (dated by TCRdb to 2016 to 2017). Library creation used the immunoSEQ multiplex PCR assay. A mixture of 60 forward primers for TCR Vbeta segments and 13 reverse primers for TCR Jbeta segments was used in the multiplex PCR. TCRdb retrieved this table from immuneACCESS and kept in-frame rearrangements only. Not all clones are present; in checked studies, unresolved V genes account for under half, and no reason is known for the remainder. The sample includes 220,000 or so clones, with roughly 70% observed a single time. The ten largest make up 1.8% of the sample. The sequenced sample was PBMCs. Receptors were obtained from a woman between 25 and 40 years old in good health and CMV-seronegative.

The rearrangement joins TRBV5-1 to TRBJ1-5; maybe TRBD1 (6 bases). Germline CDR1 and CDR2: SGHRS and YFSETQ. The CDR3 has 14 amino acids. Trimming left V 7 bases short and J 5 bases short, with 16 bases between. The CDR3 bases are TGCGCCAGCCGCCTAGGGGGGGCTGATCAGCCCCAGCATTTT. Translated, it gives CASRLGGADQPQHF.

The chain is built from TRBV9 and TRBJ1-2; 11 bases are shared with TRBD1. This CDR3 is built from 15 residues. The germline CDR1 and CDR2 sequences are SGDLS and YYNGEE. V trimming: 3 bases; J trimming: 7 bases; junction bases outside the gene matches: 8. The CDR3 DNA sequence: TGTGCCAGCAGCGCCCACGGACAGGGGGCCGGTGGCTACACCTTC. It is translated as CASSAHGQGAGGYTF.

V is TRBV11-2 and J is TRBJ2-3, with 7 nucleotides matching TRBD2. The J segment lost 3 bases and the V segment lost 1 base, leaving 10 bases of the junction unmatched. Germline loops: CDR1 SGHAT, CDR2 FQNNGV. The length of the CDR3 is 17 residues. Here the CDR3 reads CASSLGWGGVRTDTQYF. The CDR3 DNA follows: TGTGCCAGCAGCTTAGGTTGGGGGGGGGTACGGACAGATACGCAGTATTTT.

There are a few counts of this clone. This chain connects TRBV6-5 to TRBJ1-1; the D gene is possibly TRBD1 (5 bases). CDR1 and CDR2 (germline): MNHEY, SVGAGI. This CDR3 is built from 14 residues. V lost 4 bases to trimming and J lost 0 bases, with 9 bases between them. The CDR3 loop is CASSSRVLNTEAFF. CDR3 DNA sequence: TGTGCCAGCAGTTCCAGGGTCTTGAACACTGAAGCTTTCTTT.